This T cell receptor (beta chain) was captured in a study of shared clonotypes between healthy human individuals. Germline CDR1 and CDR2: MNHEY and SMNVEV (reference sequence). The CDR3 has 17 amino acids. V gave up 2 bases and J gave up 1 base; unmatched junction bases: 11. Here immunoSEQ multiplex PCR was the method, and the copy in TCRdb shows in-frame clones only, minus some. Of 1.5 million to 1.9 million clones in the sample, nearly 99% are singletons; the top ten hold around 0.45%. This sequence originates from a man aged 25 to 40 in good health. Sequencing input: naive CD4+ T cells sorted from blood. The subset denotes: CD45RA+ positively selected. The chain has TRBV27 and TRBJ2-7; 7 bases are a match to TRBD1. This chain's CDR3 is CASSLVMTGRGSYEQYF. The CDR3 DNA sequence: TGTGCCAGCAGTTTAGTTATGACAGGGCGAGGATCCTACGAGCAGTACTTC.